The T cell receptor (beta chain) described here comes from a study of OX40 agonist ivuxolimab in advanced cancers. Study details: Prior checkpoint blockade (anti-PD-1, anti-PD-L1 or anti-CTLA-4) was permitted; 40% had it. A partial response was reached by three patients: one with hepatocellular carcinoma and two with cutaneous melanoma.

The CDR3 runs to 15 residues. With 3 bases removed from V and 2 bases from J, the gap between germline ends came to 14 bases. Per the germline V gene, CDR1 is MNHEY and CDR2 is SMNVEV (reference sequence). Sequencing used immunoSEQ multiplex PCR; TCRdb keeps in-frame clones, though not all of them. The table shows about 50,000 clones, with approximately 92% occurring only once. Findings and limits, study-wide: Among the lowest peripheral clonal expansion occurred in 0.1-3.0 mg/kg partial responders.

Cycle 7 day 1, cycle 4 day 1, and baseline were the timepoints at which blood was sampled. Comments on this clone: Its specificity is not known.

Here the sequenced sample was CD4+ or CD8+ T cells sorted from blood, taken in a trial of the OX40 agonist ivuxolimab. The chain joins TRBV27 to TRBJ2-7, with D perhaps TRBD2 (6 bases). The clonotype was recovered from an adult with an advanced solid tumor such as melanoma, head and neck, liver or kidney cancer. The CDR3 region is CASSLEGRPTYEQYF. In DNA, the CDR3 is TGTGCCAGCAGTTTGGAGGGCCGACCAACCTACGAGCAGTACTTC.